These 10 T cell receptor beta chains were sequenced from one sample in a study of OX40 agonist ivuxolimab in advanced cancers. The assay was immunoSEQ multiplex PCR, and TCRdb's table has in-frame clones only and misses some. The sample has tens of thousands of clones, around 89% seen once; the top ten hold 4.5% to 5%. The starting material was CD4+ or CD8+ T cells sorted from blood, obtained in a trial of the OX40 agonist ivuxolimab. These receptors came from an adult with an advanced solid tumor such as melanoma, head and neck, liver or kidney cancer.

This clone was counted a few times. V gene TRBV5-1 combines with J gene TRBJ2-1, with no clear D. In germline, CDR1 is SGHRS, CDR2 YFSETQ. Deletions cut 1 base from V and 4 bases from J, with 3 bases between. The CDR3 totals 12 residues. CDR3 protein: CASSLQYNEQFF. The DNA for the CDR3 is TGCGCCAGCAGCTTGCAGTACAATGAGCAGTTCTTC.

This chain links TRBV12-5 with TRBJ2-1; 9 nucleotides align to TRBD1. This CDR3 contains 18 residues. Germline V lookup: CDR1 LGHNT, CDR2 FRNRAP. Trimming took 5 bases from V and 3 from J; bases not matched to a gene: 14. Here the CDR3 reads CASGRTGVAARNYNEQFF. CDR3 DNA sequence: TGTGCTAGTGGTAGGACAGGGGTCGCCGCCCGTAACTACAATGAGCAGTTCTTC.

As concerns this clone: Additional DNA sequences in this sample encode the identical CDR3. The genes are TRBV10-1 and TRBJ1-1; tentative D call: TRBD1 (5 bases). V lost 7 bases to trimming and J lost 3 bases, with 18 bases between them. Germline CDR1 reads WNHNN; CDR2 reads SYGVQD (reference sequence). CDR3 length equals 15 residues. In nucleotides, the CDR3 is TGCGCCAGCACTGATGGGACGGGGTTGGACACTGAAGCTTTCTTT. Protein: CASTDGTGLDTEAFF.

Here the CDR3 reads CASSKPAGQMNTEAFF. The CDR3 DNA is TGTGCCAGCAGCAAACCGGCGGGGCAAATGAACACTGAAGCTTTCTTT. The chain couples TRBV21-1 to TRBJ1-1. TRBV21-1 is classified as a pseudogene. This CDR3 comprises 16 residues.

The CDR3 coding sequence is TGTGCCAGCAGCTTAGGACTAGCGGGAGAGCTGTTCTACGAGCAGTACTTC. Its protein product is CASSLGLAGELFYEQYF. This rearrangement joins TRBV11-2 to TRBJ2-7, with 12 bases lining up with TRBD2. V dropped 1 base and J dropped 3; count of bases not matched to a gene: 7. The CDR3 loop spans 17 amino acids. The V gene's germline CDR1 is SGHAT and CDR2 FQNNGV.

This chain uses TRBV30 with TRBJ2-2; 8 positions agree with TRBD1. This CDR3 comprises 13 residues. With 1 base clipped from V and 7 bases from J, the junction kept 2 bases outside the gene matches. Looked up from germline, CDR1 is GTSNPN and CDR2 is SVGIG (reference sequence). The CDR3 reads CAWSEQGVGELFF. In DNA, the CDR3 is TGTGCCTGGAGTGAACAGGGGGTCGGGGAGCTGTTTTTT.

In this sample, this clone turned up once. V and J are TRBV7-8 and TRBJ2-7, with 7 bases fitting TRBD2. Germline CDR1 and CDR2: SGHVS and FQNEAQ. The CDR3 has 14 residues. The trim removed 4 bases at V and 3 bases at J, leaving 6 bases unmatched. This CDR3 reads CASSSRLADYEQYF. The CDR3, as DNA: TGTGCCAGCAGCTCGCGACTAGCTGACTACGAGCAGTACTTC.

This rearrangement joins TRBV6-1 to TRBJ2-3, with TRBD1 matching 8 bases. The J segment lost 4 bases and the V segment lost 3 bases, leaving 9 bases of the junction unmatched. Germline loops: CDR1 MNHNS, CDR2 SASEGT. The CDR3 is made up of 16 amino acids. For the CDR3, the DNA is TGTGCCAGCAGTGATAGGGCAGGGGGCGCATCAGATACGCAGTATTTT. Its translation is CASSDRAGGASDTQYF.

CDR3 sequence: CASGTGRQPQHF. The CDR3 DNA reads as TGTGCCAGCGGGACAGGGCGTCAGCCCCAGCATTTT. This rearrangement joins TRBV2 to TRBJ1-5, with 9 bases aligning to TRBD1. The germline gives CDR1 SNHLY, CDR2 FYNNEI. The junction had 2 bases not matched to a gene; V was cut back by 8 bases and J by 6 bases. This CDR3 spans 12 amino acids.

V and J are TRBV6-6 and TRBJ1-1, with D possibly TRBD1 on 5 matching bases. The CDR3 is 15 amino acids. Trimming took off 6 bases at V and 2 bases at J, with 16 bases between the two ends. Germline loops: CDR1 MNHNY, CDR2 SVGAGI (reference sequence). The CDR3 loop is CASRQSPQGNTEAFF. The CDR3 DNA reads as TGTGCCAGCAGGCAAAGTCCCCAGGGCAACACTGAAGCTTTCTTT.